Below are 14 T cell receptor beta chains sequenced from a single sample in a study of CD8 T cells in Susac syndrome. An amount of RNA that ranged from roughly 0.45 to 1 ug was reverse transcribed with random hexamers. TCRdb independently ran MiXCR on the immunoSEQ multiplex PCR reads; one entry per CDR3 protein. The table shows around 230,000 distinct CDR3 sequences, with less than 96% occurring only once. The sequencing sample was made of CD4+ T cells from PBMCs. Receptors were obtained from a human donor with Susac syndrome.

This sequence joins TRBV30 and TRBJ1-5; D gene uncertain. The CDR3 has 13 amino acids. Trimming cost V 5 bases and J 1 base, with 9 bases left between them. Germline V gives CDR1 GTSNPN, CDR2 SVGIG (reference sequence). Here the CDR3 DNA reads TGTGCCTGGGAAGGGAACAGCAATCAGCCCCAGCATTTT. Translation gives CAWEGNSNQPQHF.

This rearrangement joins TRBV20-1 to TRBJ1-2; a weak D match, TRBD1 (5 bases). This CDR3 is 14 amino acids long. Germline loops: CDR1 DFQATT, CDR2 SNEGSKA (reference sequence). Deletions cut 3 bases from V and 4 bases from J, with 15 bases between. The CDR3 is CSASPPGDRYGYTF. CDR3 DNA sequence: TGCAGTGCTAGTCCCCCCGGGGACCGCTATGGCTACACCTTC.

This clonotype came up once. The chain uses TRBV20-1 and TRBJ2-5; 7 bases line up with TRBD2. CDR3 length: 15 residues. In germline, CDR1 is DFQATT, CDR2 SNEGSKA (reference sequence). With V trimmed by 0 bases and J by 1 base, 5 bases remained unmatched. CDR3 sequence reads: CSARDPAGSQETQYF. The CDR3 DNA follows: TGCAGTGCTAGAGATCCAGCGGGGTCCCAAGAGACCCAGTACTTC.

A single count supports this clonotype. The chain has TRBV28 and TRBJ2-7; 11 positions match TRBD1. J lost 6 bases, V lost 5 bases, and 9 bases had no gene match. Germline CDR1 reads MDHEN; CDR2 reads SYDVKM. The CDR3 is made up of 15 amino acids. CDR3 DNA: TGTGCCAGCAGTCTAACGGGACAGGGGGTTCGCGAGCAGTACTTC. Protein product: CASSLTGQGVREQYF.

V gene TRBV9 combines with J gene TRBJ2-7; the match to TRBD2 covers 7 bases. Germline CDR1 reads SGDLS; CDR2 reads YYNGEE. V trimming: 0 bases; J trimming: 0 bases; junction bases outside the gene matches: 3. This CDR3 has 15 residues. The CDR3 protein is CASSVEGGSSYEQYF. The CDR3 bases are TGTGCCAGCAGCGTAGAGGGCGGGAGCTCCTACGAGCAGTACTTC.

The rearrangement links TRBV18 to TRBJ2-3; unclear D gene. The V and J ends lost 8 bases and 3 bases respectively, with 12 bases between them. Germline V CDR1 and CDR2: KGHSH, LQKENI. The CDR3 covers 13 residues. The CDR3 region is CASRLAVTDTQYF. DNA of the CDR3: TGTGCCAGCCGACTGGCAGTAACAGATACGCAGTATTTT.

This clonotype was detected a few times. The J gene is TRBJ2-5, the V gene TRBV19, with D possibly matching TRBD1 (5 bases). Per the germline V gene, CDR1 is LNHDA and CDR2 is SQIVND (reference sequence). V gave up 6 bases and J gave up 0 bases, with 8 bases separating them. The CDR3 spans 13 residues. In DNA, the CDR3 is TGTGCCAGTAGGCGACAGCACCAAGAGACCCAGTACTTC. Amino acid sequence: CASRRQHQETQYF. The full variable domain, rest sourced from reference TRBV19 and TRBJ2-5, is DGGITQSPKYLFRKEGQNVTLSCEQNLNHDAMYWYRQDPGQGLRLIYYSQIVNDFQKGDIAEGYSVSREKKESFPLTVTSAQKNPTAFYLCASRRQHQETQYFGPGTRLLVL.

V gene TRBV25-1 combines with J gene TRBJ1-5, with TRBD1 identical over 8 bases. The CDR3 runs 13 residues. Germline CDR1 and CDR2: MGHDK and SYGVNS. V lost 7 bases, J lost 7 bases, and 6 bases stayed unmatched. CDR3: CASKGQGGQPQHF. The CDR3 DNA reads as TGTGCCAGCAAAGGACAGGGAGGACAGCCCCAGCATTTT. Using reference TRBV25-1 and TRBJ1-5 for the parts outside the CDR3, the full variable domain is EADIYQTPRYLVIGTGKKITLECSQTMGHDKMYWYQQDPGMELHLIHYSYGVNSTEKGDLSSESTVSRIRTEHFPLTLESARPSHTSQYLCASKGQGGQPQHFGDGTRLSIL.

In this sample, this clonotype turned up once. The chain is built from TRBV18 and TRBJ2-1, with D uncertain. This CDR3 has 14 residues. V was cut by 0 bases and J by 10 bases, with 13 bases left in between. CDR1 and CDR2 from the germline V gene are KGHSH and LQKENI. The CDR3 spells CASSPPLAGREQFF. The DNA for the CDR3 is TGTGCCAGCTCACCACCTCTCGCAGGTCGCGAGCAGTTCTTC.

The rearrangement uses TRBV15 and TRBJ2-3; D is uncertain. Germline V gives CDR1 LNHNV, CDR2 YYDKDF (reference sequence). V was pared by 0 bases and J by 6 bases, with 10 bases between. The length of the CDR3 is 14 residues. The CDR3 region has the DNA TGTGCCACCAGCAGAGATCCGTCCGCGGATACGCAGTATTTT. It specifies CATSRDPSADTQYF.

The genes are TRBV5-1 and TRBJ1-1, with D possibly being TRBD1 (5 bases). Germline V gene lookup returns CDR1 SGHRS and CDR2 YFSETQ. V lost 3 bases to trimming and J lost 7 bases, with 10 bases between them. The CDR3 is made up of 12 amino acids. CDR3 loop: CASSSPGNEAFF. Written as DNA, the CDR3 is TGCGCCAGCAGCTCACCAGGGAATGAAGCTTTCTTT.

CDR3 protein: CASSLAAYYEQYF. The CDR3 region has the DNA TGTGCCAGCAGTTTGGCGGCCTACTACGAGCAGTACTTC. The chain links TRBV12-3 or TRBV12-4 to TRBJ2-7, with D uncertain. Trimming stripped 3 bases from V and 3 bases from J, with 9 bases between. There are 13 residues in the CDR3.

DNA for the CDR3: TGCAGCGTTGAAGAATATTGGGGCACTAGAGAGGGAAACGAGCAGTACTTC. It encodes CSVEEYWGTREGNEQYF. V usage is TRBV29-1 and J usage is TRBJ2-7, with D perhaps TRBD1 or TRBD2 (5 bases each). V dropped 0 bases and J dropped 5 bases, with 23 bases sitting between them. CDR3 length equals 17 residues. Per germline, CDR1 SQVTM and CDR2 ANQGSEA.

CDR3 sequence: CATSRDGGLGGTEAFF. In nucleotides, the CDR3 is TGTGCCACCAGCAGAGATGGAGGGTTAGGGGGCACTGAAGCTTTCTTT. The V gene is TRBV15, the J gene TRBJ1-1; D is possibly TRBD1 (6 bases). This CDR3 region has 16 residues. Trimming pared 0 bases from V and 4 bases from J, leaving 15 bases between. Germline loops: CDR1 LNHNV, CDR2 YYDKDF (reference sequence).